This is a list of T cell receptor beta chains from one sample in a study of blood T cell repertoires in COVID-19. Repertoires were generated with immunoSEQ multiplex PCR, while TCRdb's copy carries only in-frame clones and drops some. The table includes 290,000 or so clones, roughly nine tenths detected once. Specimen: PBMCs or T cells enriched from blood (not recorded which). These receptors all come from a woman under 30 who had recovered from COVID-19. Both conserved end residues are part of each CDR3. D genes are given only for firm matches. Clone size, where shown, is once, few, many, or a class for clones that have expanded.

DNA: TGTGCCAGCAGCTTGGAACCCCTTGGGCTAGCATATGAGCAGTTCTTC; CDR3: CASSLEPLGLAYEQFF; V: TRBV5-4; J: TRBJ2-1; size: .; D: .
DNA: TGTGCCAGCAGCTTAGCCGTGCAGGGTTATCAGCCCCAGCATTTT; CDR3: CASSLAVQGYQPQHF; V: TRBV7-2; J: TRBJ1-5; size: .; D: .
DNA: TGTGCCAGCAGTGATGGAGTAAACACTGAAGCTTTCTTT; CDR3: CASSDGVNTEAFF; V: TRBV6-1; J: TRBJ1-1; size: .; D: .
DNA: TGTGCCAGCAGCCCATTCCCCGCGGGACAGAACGACCGGGCTTCACCCCTCCACTTT; CDR3: CASSPFPAGQNDRASPLHF; V: TRBV3-1/TRBV3-2; J: TRBJ1-6; size: .; D: TRBD1
DNA: TGTGCCAGCAGCGCAGGGATTCAGCCCCAGCATTTT; CDR3: CASSAGIQPQHF; V: TRBV5-6; J: TRBJ1-5; size: .; D: .
DNA: TGTGCCAGCAGTCATTTTGATGGTCTACCTGAAGCTTTCTTT; CDR3: CASSHFDGLPEAFF; V: TRBV6-2/TRBV6-3; J: TRBJ1-1; size: .; D: .
DNA: TGTGCCAGCAGCGCCCTGGGGCGTGGCTACACCTTC; CDR3: CASSALGRGYTF; V: TRBV2; J: TRBJ1-2; size: .; D: .
DNA: TGTGCCAGCAGTGAACAGGGTGTGACTGAAGCTTTCTTT; CDR3: CASSEQGVTEAFF; V: TRBV2; J: TRBJ1-1; size: .; D: .
DNA: TGTGCCAGCTCAGCAGGACAGGGTGGGACCTACGAGCAGTACTTC; CDR3: CASSAGQGGTYEQYF; V: TRBV18; J: TRBJ2-7; size: .; D: TRBD1
DNA: TGTGCCTGGGACGCGGGAGAGACCGGGGAGCTGTTTTTT; CDR3: CAWDAGETGELFF; V: TRBV30; J: TRBJ2-2; size: few; D: TRBD2
DNA: TGTGCCAGCAGCTTAGGAGGTTCAGCGGGGGGGCTTAAGGATGAGCAGTTCTTC; CDR3: CASSLGGSAGGLKDEQFF; V: TRBV7-2; J: TRBJ2-1; size: .; D: TRBD2
DNA: TGTGCCAGCAGCTTAGGGGGCAGGCAGAACACTGAAGCTTTCTTT; CDR3: CASSLGGRQNTEAFF; V: TRBV7-8; J: TRBJ1-1; size: .; D: .
DNA: TGCGCCAGCAGCCAAGATACGGGATATAATTCACCCCTCCACTTT; CDR3: CASSQDTGYNSPLHF; V: TRBV4-3; J: TRBJ1-6; size: .; D: .
DNA: TGTGCCAGCAGCGAAGGGGGCACTGGGGCCAACGTCCTGACTTTC; CDR3: CASSEGGTGANVLTF; V: TRBV3-1/TRBV3-2; J: TRBJ2-6; size: .; D: TRBD1
DNA: TGTGCCACCAGCAGAGATTCGCGGCAGGGCTCCTACGAGCAGTACTTC; CDR3: CATSRDSRQGSYEQYF; V: TRBV15; J: TRBJ2-7; size: once; D: .
DNA: TGCGCCAGCAGCCCACGGACAGGGGCCTACGAGCAGTACTTC; CDR3: CASSPRTGAYEQYF; V: TRBV4-3; J: TRBJ2-7; size: .; D: TRBD1
DNA: TGTGCCAGCAGCTTAGTACGGCAGACAAGCTCCTACGAGCAGTACTTC; CDR3: CASSLVRQTSSYEQYF; V: TRBV11-2; J: TRBJ2-7; size: .; D: .
DNA: TGTGCCAGCAGCCCCAGGAGGGACGCTACCCCTGGAAACACCATATATTTT; CDR3: CASSPRRDATPGNTIYF; V: TRBV9; J: TRBJ1-3; size: .; D: .
DNA: TGCGCCAGCAGCTTAGGAACCGGGACTGGTACCACAGATACGCAGTATTTT; CDR3: CASSLGTGTGTTDTQYF; V: TRBV5-1; J: TRBJ2-3; size: .; D: .
DNA: TGCGCCAGCAGCTTTGGGGGAGGGCCGGGGGAGACCCAGTACTTC; CDR3: CASSFGGGPGETQYF; V: TRBV5-1; J: TRBJ2-5; size: .; D: TRBD2
DNA: TGTGCCAGCAGCCCCGGGAGGGTGAACACTGAAGCTTTCTTT; CDR3: CASSPGRVNTEAFF; V: TRBV14; J: TRBJ1-1; size: .; D: .
DNA: TGCGCCAGCAGTGGTGGAATAGCGGAGAACACCGGGGAGCTGTTTTTT; CDR3: CASSGGIAENTGELFF; V: TRBV10-1; J: TRBJ2-2; size: once; D: .
DNA: TGTGCCTGGAGATCCCGGAGCTATGGCTACACCTTC; CDR3: CAWRSRSYGYTF; V: TRBV30; J: TRBJ1-2; size: .; D: .
DNA: TGTGCCAGCAGCCAATTGCGGGAGAGGGGCACAGATACGCAGTATTTT; CDR3: CASSQLRERGTDTQYF; V: TRBV4-2; J: TRBJ2-3; size: once; D: TRBD2
DNA: TGTGCCATCAGTGGGGTCGCTAGCGGGAGATCCGGGGAGCTGTTTTTT; CDR3: CAISGVASGRSGELFF; V: TRBV10-3; J: TRBJ2-2; size: .; D: TRBD2
DNA: TGTGCCAGCAGCTCCCAGGGGGCAACTAATGAAAAACTGTTTTTT; CDR3: CASSSQGATNEKLFF; V: TRBV7-2; J: TRBJ1-4; size: .; D: TRBD1
DNA: TGTGCCAGCAGTTTATGGAGAAAGGACAGGGGGGCCTCTAACTATGGCTACACCTTC; CDR3: CASSLWRKDRGASNYGYTF; V: TRBV28; J: TRBJ1-2; size: .; D: TRBD1